Below are 30 T cell receptor beta chains sequenced from a single sample in a study of regulatory T cells in long-lasting Graves disease (dated by TCRdb to the early 2020s). Receptors were amplified or captured by multiplex PCR. Sequencing used an Illumina HiSeq 4000. iRepertoire HTBI primers and Arm-PCR amplification of CDR3 regions were used to construct TCR beta libraries. Through fastp at Q25 and MiXCR, TCRdb rebuilt clones from the public reads, retaining in-frame beta chains. Every distinct CDR3 protein forms one entry, paired with its most common genes and DNA. Within this sample are a few hundred thousand distinct CDR3 sequences, with about 20% of them counted one time only. The ten largest clones add up to about a quarter of the sample. What the time point label conveys for this sample: persistent/refractory GD, antithyroid drugs over 5 years with positive TRAb. For both TCR sequencing and RNA sequencing, RNA was extracted from PBMCs using TRIzol.

The specimen comprised peripheral blood mononuclear cells (PBMCs), sampled when the disease was refractory, from a patient treated with antithyroid drugs. The source is a female donor with Graves disease.

This clonotype was detected many times. The chain joins TRBV28 to TRBJ2-5; 10 nucleotides line up with TRBD2. V lost 5 bases to trimming and J lost 5 bases; unmatched junction nucleotides: 5. Germline V CDR1 and CDR2: MDHEN, SYDVKM. This CDR3 has 14 residues. The CDR3 nucleotides read TGTGCCAGCAGTAAAGCGGGAGGGGTGGAGACCCAGTACTTC. This codes for CASSKAGGVETQYF.

The chain combines TRBV19 with TRBJ1-2; D gene uncertain. In germline, CDR1 is LNHDA, CDR2 SQIVND (reference sequence). Trimming pared 7 bases from V and 3 bases from J, leaving 6 bases between. The length of the CDR3 is 11 residues. The CDR3 reads CASTIYYGYTF. The CDR3 coding sequence is TGTGCCAGTACCATATACTATGGCTACACCTTC.

The chain is built from TRBV5-1 and TRBJ1-2, with 9 nucleotides matching TRBD1. V lost 4 bases and J lost 8; bases outside the gene matches: 12. The CDR3 has 15 residues. Germline CDR1 reads SGHRS; CDR2 reads YFSETQ. The CDR3 is CASSSGTGPSAGYTF. The DNA of the CDR3 is TGCGCCAGCAGCAGCGGGACAGGGCCCTCGGCGGGCTACACCTTC.

This clonotype was counted at least ten times. The J gene is TRBJ1-1, the V gene TRBV5-1; no clear D. CDR3 length equals 15 residues. Germline V gene data show CDR1 as SGHRS and CDR2 as YFSETQ. V shed 0 bases and J shed 0 bases, with 9 bases lying between them. The CDR3 DNA is TGCGCCAGCAGCTTGGCGCCAGTCATGAACACTGAAGCTTTCTTT. Its protein product is CASSLAPVMNTEAFF.

This clonotype was seen ten or more times. The chain recombines TRBV12-3 or TRBV12-4 with TRBJ2-2, with D unclear. The CDR3 loop spans 12 amino acids. V was cut by 11 bases and J by 0 bases, with 7 bases left in between. This CDR3 is CAANSNTGELFF. DNA of the CDR3: TGTGCCGCTAACTCGAACACCGGGGAGCTGTTTTTT.

This clonotype has a count of ten or more. The V and J genes are TRBV7-2 and TRBJ2-4; TRBD1 matches 7 bases. Germline V gene lookup returns CDR1 SGHTA and CDR2 FQGNSA. The CDR3 has 15 residues. V gave up 1 base and J gave up 3 bases; unmatched junction bases: 3. CDR3 protein: CASSLDRGGKNIQYF. The CDR3 DNA reads TGTGCCAGCAGCTTAGACAGGGGTGGCAAAAACATTCAGTACTTC.

This clonotype was detected ten times or more. CDR3 DNA sequence: TGTGCCAGCAGTGAAGGGGGAGAGCTGTATCAGCCCCAGCATTTT. It specifies CASSEGGELYQPQHF. The chain has TRBV6-1 and TRBJ1-5; D is ambiguous. Germline-derived CDR1 and CDR2 are MNHNS and SASEGT. The V end lost 1 base, the J end lost 5 bases, and 12 bases lay between the germline ends. This CDR3 region has 15 residues.

This clonotype has just a few counts. V usage is TRBV6-2 or TRBV6-3 and J usage is TRBJ2-2, with 9 bases lining up with TRBD1. The CDR3 is made up of 15 amino acids. V shed 8 bases, J shed 5 bases, and the junction held 9 bases outside the gene matches. The germline V gene has CDR1 MNHEY and CDR2 SVGEGT. Here the CDR3 reads CASHGRDRVTGELFF. The CDR3 coding sequence is TGTGCCAGCCATGGCCGGGACAGGGTAACCGGGGAGCTGTTTTTT.

Many counts were recorded for this clonotype. This chain connects TRBV7-2 to TRBJ1-2; 7 positions agree with TRBD1. The length of the CDR3 is 15 residues. J lost 5 bases, V lost 7 bases, and 13 bases had no gene match. Germline V CDR1 and CDR2: SGHTA, FQGNSA. This chain's CDR3 is CASIKAPGQLYGYTF. CDR3 coding DNA: TGTGCCAGCATCAAAGCGCCGGGACAGCTGTATGGCTACACCTTC.

This chain links TRBV9 with TRBJ1-4, with TRBD1 as a possible D gene (5 bases). Trimming cost V 4 bases and J 6 bases, with 16 bases left between them. Germline V gene sequence: CDR1 SGDLS, CDR2 YYNGEE. The CDR3 length is 15 residues. The CDR3, as DNA: TGTGCCAGCAGCTTATCAGGGATAGAGGATGAAAAACTGTTTTTT. It encodes CASSLSGIEDEKLFF.

This clonotype was observed at least ten times. The chain is built from TRBV5-1 and TRBJ1-1, with a possible D match to TRBD1 (6 bases). V was trimmed by 2 bases and J by 1 base, leaving 15 bases between them. The germline gives CDR1 SGHRS, CDR2 YFSETQ. This CDR3 has 16 amino acids. CDR3 loop: CASSFDYRVANTEAFF. CDR3 nucleotides: TGCGCCAGCAGCTTTGACTACAGGGTCGCGAACACTGAAGCTTTCTTT.

This clonotype was detected ten times or more. The J gene is TRBJ1-1, the V gene TRBV20-1, with D maybe TRBD1 (5 bases). The germline V gene encodes CDR1 DFQATT and CDR2 SNEGSKA (reference sequence). V dropped 6 bases and J dropped 5 bases, with 19 bases sitting between them. The CDR3 covers 14 residues. The CDR3 is CSAIGTSSRTEAFF. The DNA for the CDR3 is TGCAGTGCCATAGGGACCTCCTCGAGGACTGAAGCTTTCTTT.

This clonotype came up many times. Germline is not matched at one junction end, which may reflect a read error. V gene TRBV2 combines with J gene TRBJ2-7; TRBD2 might be the D (6 bases). The CDR3 contains 12 residues. Germline-derived CDR1 and CDR2 are SNHLY and FYNNEI. The DNA of the CDR3 is TGTGCCAGCAGTGAAGAATGGGGGGAACAAAACTTC. It yields the protein CASSEEWGEQNF.

This clonotype was seen a handful of times. The chain couples TRBV29-1 to TRBJ1-2; no firm D call. CDR1 SQVTM and CDR2 ANQGSEA come from the germline V gene. The CDR3 is made up of 16 amino acids. Trimming stripped 4 bases from V and 3 bases from J, with 21 bases between. The CDR3 DNA reads TGCAGCGTTGTGTTTGGCGGCGGCCGTTTACACTATGGCTACACCTTC. Translation: CSVVFGGGRLHYGYTF.

This clonotype was observed many times. The rearrangement links TRBV29-1 to TRBJ2-5; D not certain. V was clipped by 3 bases and J by 2 bases, with 10 bases between them. The CDR3 spans 13 residues. CDR1 is SQVTM, CDR2 ANQGSEA, per germline. The chain's CDR3 is CSVDHRGQETQYF. The CDR3 coding sequence is TGCAGCGTTGATCACCGCGGACAAGAGACCCAGTACTTC.

This clonotype was seen a few times. This chain uses TRBV2 with TRBJ2-2, with D possibly being TRBD2 (5 bases). Germline values: CDR1 SNHLY, CDR2 FYNNEI. This CDR3 contains 16 residues. V was shortened by 4 bases and J by 0 bases, with 12 bases between the two germline ends. The CDR3 DNA sequence: TGTGCCAGCAGTGCGCTAGCAAAACCGAACACCGGGGAGCTGTTTTTT. It translates to CASSALAKPNTGELFF.

This clonotype was seen repeatedly, ten times or more. J is TRBJ2-1 and V is TRBV28, with a tentative D call TRBD2 (6 bases). The germline V and J ends were trimmed by 3 bases and 7 bases, with 10 bases remaining between them. CDR1 is MDHEN, CDR2 SYDVKM, per germline. The length of the CDR3 is 13 residues. CDR3 in DNA: TGTGCCAGCAGTTTTTTTGCGGGGAATGAGCAGTTCTTC. Translated, it gives CASSFFAGNEQFF.

This chain uses TRBV25-1 with TRBJ1-2; D might be TRBD1 (5 bases). Germline CDR1 is MGHDK and CDR2 is SYGVNS. Trimming shortened V by 5 bases and J by 7 bases, and 14 bases separated the two germline ends. The CDR3 runs 13 residues. The CDR3 DNA is TGTGCCAGCAGTATAAACTCAGGGAGTGGCTACACCTTC. It codes for CASSINSGSGYTF.

The V gene is TRBV19, the J gene TRBJ1-1, with D tentatively TRBD1 (6 bases). Trimming left V 5 bases short and J 7 bases short, with 14 bases between. Germline-derived CDR1 and CDR2 are LNHDA and SQIVND (reference sequence). CDR3 length equals 13 residues. CDR3 amino acids: CASSRTKDSEAFF. The CDR3 DNA reads TGTGCCAGTAGTCGAACAAAGGACAGTGAAGCTTTCTTT. The whole variable domain, filled in from reference TRBV19 and TRBJ1-1, reads DGGITQSPKYLFRKEGQNVTLSCEQNLNHDAMYWYRQDPGQGLRLIYYSQIVNDFQKGDIAEGYSVSREKKESFPLTVTSAQKNPTAFYLCASSRTKDSEAFFGQGTRLTVV.

This clonotype was observed a few times. This chain links TRBV24-1 with TRBJ2-1; 9 positions match TRBD1. V lost 5 bases and J lost 3; bases outside the gene matches: 7. Germline V gene data show CDR1 as KGHDR and CDR2 as SFDVKD. The CDR3 runs 16 residues. Here the CDR3 reads CATSGWDREGYNEQFF. In DNA, the CDR3 is TGTGCCACCAGTGGTTGGGACAGGGAAGGCTACAATGAGCAGTTCTTC.

This clonotype was seen more than once but under ten times. The chain uses TRBV5-1 and TRBJ2-2; D remains unclear. CDR1 SGHRS and CDR2 YFSETQ come from the germline V gene. This CDR3 has 16 amino acids. V lost 5 bases, J lost 2 bases, and 16 bases lay in between. The CDR3 nucleotides are TGCGCCAGCAGGCTGGTGGGCGGCGTAAACACCGGGGAGCTGTTTTTT. Its translation is CASRLVGGVNTGELFF.

A note on this clonotype: At one end the junction does not follow the germline gene, possibly because of a read error. J is TRBJ1-1 and V is TRBV5-1, with D possibly TRBD1 on 5 matching bases. Germline V gene data show CDR1 as SGHRS and CDR2 as YFSETQ. CDR3 size: 12 residues. CDR3 region: CASSLGGTEASF. As DNA, the CDR3 is TGCGCCAGCAGCTTAGGCGGGACTGAAGCTTCCTTT.

This clonotype was seen more than once but under ten times. The V and J genes are TRBV6-1 and TRBJ1-2; maybe TRBD1 (5 bases). In germline, CDR1 is MNHNS, CDR2 SASEGT. The CDR3 contains 14 residues. V was cut by 2 bases and J by 8 bases, with 15 bases left in between. CDR3 nucleotides: TGTGCCAGCAGTGAACAGGGACTAAGTGGGGGCTACACCTTC. Translation gives CASSEQGLSGGYTF.

This sequence joins TRBV6-1 and TRBJ2-5; 8 bases line up with TRBD1. The germline gives CDR1 MNHNS, CDR2 SASEGT. The length of the CDR3 is 15 residues. V was clipped by 6 bases and J by 5 bases; unmatched bases: 11. The CDR3 reads CASRRTGPSRETQYF. CDR3 DNA sequence: TGTGCCAGCAGACGGACAGGGCCTTCACGCGAGACCCAGTACTTC.

The chain uses TRBV27 and TRBJ1-6, with 12 nucleotides matching TRBD1. The ends lost 5 bases at V and 0 bases at J; junction bases unmatched: 11. Germline CDR1 and CDR2: MNHEY and SMNVEV (reference sequence). The CDR3 extends over 20 amino acids. The CDR3 sequence: CASSGTGGQRPSSYNSPLHF. The CDR3 DNA follows: TGTGCCAGCAGTGGGACAGGGGGCCAGAGGCCTAGCTCCTATAATTCACCCCTCCACTTT.

The chain employs TRBV4-2 and TRBJ2-7, with D possibly TRBD1 on 5 matching bases. The CDR3 totals 15 residues. V was clipped by 0 bases and J by 2 bases, with 11 bases between them. CDR1 LGHNA and CDR2 YNFKEQ come from the germline V gene. The CDR3 here is CASSQDAAGTYEQYF. CDR3 nucleotide sequence: TGTGCCAGCAGCCAAGACGCGGCAGGGACCTACGAGCAGTACTTC.

The chain recombines TRBV11-1 with TRBJ2-7, with D tentatively TRBD1 (6 bases). Germline V gene data show CDR1 as SGHAT and CDR2 as FQDESV (reference sequence). CDR3 size: 15 residues. Trimming took off 0 bases at V and 3 bases at J, with 12 bases between the two ends. CDR3 region: CASSLALDSNYEQYF. The CDR3 DNA is TGTGCCAGCAGCTTAGCCCTGGACAGTAACTACGAGCAGTACTTC.

This clonotype occurred a few times. The V gene is TRBV24-1, the J gene TRBJ2-2; TRBD2 matches 9 bases. V lost 0 bases and J lost 5; bases outside the gene matches: 6. The germline CDR1 and CDR2 sequences are KGHDR and SFDVKD. The CDR3 consists of 17 residues. CDR3: CATSDLRSSGITGELFF. The CDR3 region has the DNA TGTGCCACCAGTGATTTGCGTTCTAGCGGGATAACCGGGGAGCTGTTTTTT.

There are many counts of this clonotype. The V call is TRBV7-2, the J call TRBJ1-1, with 7 bases aligning to TRBD1. Germline values: CDR1 SGHTA, CDR2 FQGNSA. V shed 5 bases, J shed 3 bases, and the junction held 24 bases outside the gene matches. This CDR3 contains 20 residues. The CDR3 nucleotides are TGTGCCAGCAGCACATCAAGCAGGGGGTTTCGGGGCAGGGTTGACACTGAAGCTTTCTTT. This translates into CASSTSSRGFRGRVDTEAFF.

This clonotype was counted many times. This chain connects TRBV6-1 to TRBJ2-5; TRBD1 aligns across 7 bases. The V gene end was trimmed by 5 bases and the J gene end by 3 bases; junction bases not matched to a gene: 9. This CDR3 spans 15 amino acids. Germline V CDR1 and CDR2: MNHNS, SASEGT. The CDR3 sequence is CASSRTGVPKETQYF. The CDR3 region has the DNA TGTGCCAGCAGTCGTACAGGGGTACCAAAAGAGACCCAGTACTTC.